This T cell receptor (beta chain) was sequenced for a study of blood T cell repertoires in COVID-19. Study summary: PBMCs, B-cell-depleted T cells, or T cells provided the cDNA or gDNA that made up the material.

CDR3 length: 16 amino acids. Germline V lookup: CDR1 LGHNA, CDR2 YSLEER. Deletions cut 0 bases from V and 5 bases from J, with 16 bases between. Original processing notes: Amplification of reference gene primers was used by the study to estimate nucleated cell counts. Measured with immunoSEQ multiplex PCR; TCRdb has only the in-frame clones, and not every one. V and J calls and clone size follow that table, whereas D and trimming were derived from the DNA. The repertoire consists of some 110,000 clones, with 70% to 85% occurring once and the leading ten covering more than 4.5%. Sequenced input: peripheral blood. The chain employs TRBV4-3 and TRBJ1-1; D gene uncertain. The clonotype originates from a woman in her 70s with acute or convalescent COVID-19. As DNA, the CDR3 is TGCGCCAGCAGCCAAGATTTTTCGGGTATTGGGACTGAAGCTTTCTTT. Amino acids: CASSQDFSGIGTEAFF.